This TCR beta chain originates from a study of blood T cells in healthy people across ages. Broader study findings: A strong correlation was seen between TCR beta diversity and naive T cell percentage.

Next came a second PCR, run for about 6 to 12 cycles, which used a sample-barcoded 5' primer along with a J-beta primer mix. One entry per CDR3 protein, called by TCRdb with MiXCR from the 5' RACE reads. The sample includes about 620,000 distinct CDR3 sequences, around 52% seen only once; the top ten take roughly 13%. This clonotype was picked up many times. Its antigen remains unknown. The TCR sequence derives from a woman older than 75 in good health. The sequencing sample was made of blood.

The CDR3 is CASSSMGAAHYGYTF. In DNA, the CDR3 is TGTGCCAGCAGCTCTATGGGGGCGGCGCACTATGGCTACACCTTC. The rearrangement uses TRBV12-3 or TRBV12-4 and TRBJ1-2, with D possibly matching TRBD1 (6 bases). The CDR3 length is 15 residues. V gave up 6 bases and J gave up 3 bases, with 17 bases separating them.